This T cell receptor (beta chain) was sequenced in a study of T cells in Graves' hyperthyroidism and ophthalmopathy. Findings and limits, study-wide: Blood also carried most thyroid clonotypes expanded above 0.001. Ophthalmopathy and stable hyperthyroidism were separated by a 13 V-J model.

Amplification of TCR beta CDR3 regions was performed using RNA transcripts as template. Initially, a first-round RT-PCR of the TCR CDR3 employed the HTBI primer set. MiXCR, applied by TCRdb to the multiplex PCR reads, yields one record per CDR3 protein. The table records a few hundred thousand distinct CDR3 sequences, approximately 15% of them present only once. This clonotype was found a few times. The antigen is unknown. Germline V gene sequence: CDR1 GTSNPN, CDR2 SVGIG (reference sequence). The J segment lost 5 bases and the V segment lost 3 bases, leaving 10 bases of the junction unmatched. The CDR3 extends over 16 amino acids.

The material sequenced was blood. This clonotype was sampled from a woman aged 40 to 49 with Graves' ophthalmopathy. This rearrangement joins TRBV30 to TRBJ2-2; 9 bases align to TRBD2. CDR3 DNA sequence: TGTGCCTGGAGGACGGGACTAGCAATATCGACCGGGGAGCTGTTTTTT. Protein: CAWRTGLAISTGELFF.